This TCR beta chain originates from a study of T-cell memory formation after mild COVID-19. Sample barcodes and UMIs were carried by the TCR alpha and TCR beta cDNA libraries that 5'RACE generated with constant-segment primers. TCRdb fed the 5' RACE reads into MiXCR, producing one record per CDR3 protein. The sample records about 240,000 distinct CDR3 sequences, roughly 9.4% being singletons. Trimming took off 5 bases at V and 0 bases at J, with 11 bases between the two ends. There are 15 residues in the CDR3. The source of this sequence is a man between 18 and 35 years old who had mild COVID-19 (a few samples of this study predate the infection). Cell type and time point are not known. Input material: PBMCs or a T cell subset sorted from them (not recorded which). The chain couples TRBV12-3 or TRBV12-4 to TRBJ1-3; D gene uncertain. This chain's CDR3 is CASSESTDSGNTIYF. CDR3 bases: TGTGCCAGCAGTGAAAGCACGGACTCTGGAAACACCATATATTTT.